The 14 T cell receptor beta chains presented below share a single source sample, sequenced in a study of blood T cell repertoires in COVID-19 (TCRdb year 2020). Libraries came from the immunoSEQ multiplex PCR assay. TCRdb obtained this table from immuneACCESS and retained in-frame rearrangements with V and J assigned. These tables miss some clones; where compared with another copy, unresolved V genes account for less than half of the shortfall, and the remainder is unexplained. This sample lists under 85,000 clones; 85% to 90% were detected once. The ten biggest clones cover under 6% of the sample. The sequencing sample was made of peripheral blood. These TCRs come from a man aged 80 or over with acute or convalescent COVID-19.

V and J are TRBV28 and TRBJ1-5; the D is unclear. CDR3 size: 15 residues. Germline values: CDR1 MDHEN, CDR2 SYDVKM. V lost 11 bases and J 2 bases, leaving 19 bases between the germline ends. The CDR3 nucleotides read TGTGCCCGGGGATTTCGGTCGATCGGCAATCAGCCCCAGCATTTT. Protein sequence: CARGFRSIGNQPQHF.

The chain uses TRBV19 and TRBJ2-2; no clear D gene. Germline assignment: CDR1 LNHDA and CDR2 SQIVND (reference sequence). The V and J ends lost 6 bases and 2 bases respectively, with 13 bases between them. The CDR3 has 15 residues. Here the CDR3 reads CASRVPETNTGELFF. The CDR3, as DNA: TGTGCCAGTAGAGTCCCCGAAACAAACACCGGGGAGCTGTTTTTT.

This CDR3 reads CASSLTGGTGGTDTQYF. Written as DNA, the CDR3 is TGTGCCAGCAGCTTAACTGGGGGGACAGGGGGCACAGATACGCAGTATTTT. The chain joins TRBV7-3 to TRBJ2-3, with 10 bases lining up with TRBD1. Germline values: CDR1 SGHTA, CDR2 FQGTGA. This CDR3 contains 17 residues. After removal of 0 bases from V and 1 base from J, the junction contained 4 bases not matched to a gene.

This clone appeared a few times. The chain's CDR3 is CASSPTGTGTYEQYF. The DNA for the CDR3 is TGTGCCAGCAGTCCTACCGGGACAGGGACCTACGAGCAGTACTTC. This chain joins TRBV28 and TRBJ2-7; 9 nucleotides agree with TRBD1. This CDR3 comprises 15 residues. Germline CDR1 and CDR2: MDHEN and SYDVKM. Trimming took 5 bases from V and 2 from J; bases not matched to a gene: 7.

The V gene is TRBV28, the J gene TRBJ2-7; the D gene is possibly TRBD2 (6 bases). CDR1 MDHEN and CDR2 SYDVKM come from the germline V gene. V lost 5 bases to trimming and J lost 2 bases, with 13 bases between them. The CDR3 is made up of 14 amino acids. This CDR3 is CASSRGGEPYEQYF. The DNA of the CDR3 is TGTGCCAGCAGTCGGGGCGGGGAACCCTACGAGCAGTACTTC.

The J gene is TRBJ1-5, the V gene TRBV7-9; 8 bases map to TRBD1. This CDR3 spans 16 amino acids. Germline V lookup: CDR1 SEHNR, CDR2 FQNEAQ (reference sequence). Trimming took 2 bases from V and 4 from J; bases not matched to a gene: 7. DNA of the CDR3: TGTGCCAGCAGCTTAAGGGCAGGGGGCTCTAATCAGCCCCAGCATTTT. This codes for CASSLRAGGSNQPQHF.

The rearrangement links TRBV5-1 to TRBJ2-2; 10 nucleotides align to TRBD2. V shed 4 bases, J shed 7 bases, and the junction held 10 bases outside the gene matches. The germline CDR1 and CDR2 sequences are SGHRS and YFSETQ. The CDR3 loop spans 16 amino acids. CDR3 DNA: TGCGCCAGCAGCCCGCGGGGTAGCGGGGGGAACGGGGAGCTGTTTTTT. Encoded protein: CASSPRGSGGNGELFF.

The CDR3 DNA sequence: TGTGCCAGCAGGTCAGGCGGGACAGGAAAGACCCAGTACTTC. Translated, it gives CASRSGGTGKTQYF. The V call is TRBV28, the J call TRBJ2-5; 8 nucleotides align to TRBD1. This CDR3 comprises 14 residues. The V gene end was trimmed by 6 bases and the J gene end by 6 bases; junction bases not matched to a gene: 9. Germline loops: CDR1 MDHEN, CDR2 SYDVKM.

The V and J genes are TRBV4-2 and TRBJ2-1; TRBD1 aligns across 10 bases. In germline, CDR1 is LGHNA, CDR2 YNFKEQ. The CDR3 spans 15 residues. Trimming cost V 0 bases and J 7 bases; bases outside gene matches: 3. The CDR3 DNA reads as TGTGCCAGCAGCCAAGAGCTGGACAGGGGGAATGAGCAGTTCTTC. It codes for CASSQELDRGNEQFF.

This rearrangement joins TRBV24-1 to TRBJ2-7, with TRBD1 identical over 10 bases. Germline CDR1 KGHDR, CDR2 SFDVKD. The CDR3 consists of 13 residues. Losses at the gene ends were 7 bases for V and 3 bases for J; bases not matched to a gene: 2. CDR3 sequence reads: CATRGTGDYEQYF. DNA of the CDR3: TGTGCCACCAGAGGGACAGGGGACTACGAGCAGTACTTC.

The V and J genes are TRBV7-2 and TRBJ2-7; TRBD1 agrees at 10 bases. The ends lost 5 bases at V and 2 bases at J; junction bases unmatched: 3. Germline V gene data show CDR1 as SGHTA and CDR2 as FQGNSA. This CDR3 spans 14 amino acids. The CDR3, as DNA: TGTGCCAGCAGCCCAGGACAGGGGGCCTACGAGCAGTACTTC. Translated, it gives CASSPGQGAYEQYF.

The chain uses TRBV27 and TRBJ2-7; weak D call: TRBD2 (5 bases). The CDR3 spans 12 residues. In germline, CDR1 is MNHEY, CDR2 SMNVEV (reference sequence). The germline V and J ends were trimmed by 2 bases and 5 bases, with 7 bases remaining between them. The CDR3 nucleotides read TGTGCCAGCAGTTTAACCGGGAACGAGCAGTACTTC. It yields the protein CASSLTGNEQYF.

The V and J genes are TRBV27 and TRBJ2-7, with 7 bases that match TRBD1. The CDR3 contains 17 residues. V trimming: 0 bases; J trimming: 2 bases; junction bases outside the gene matches: 10. Looked up from germline, CDR1 is MNHEY and CDR2 is SMNVEV (reference sequence). CDR3 sequence reads: CASSLSGTGAVPYEQYF. The CDR3 DNA sequence: TGTGCCAGCAGTTTATCCGGAACAGGGGCCGTCCCCTACGAGCAGTACTTC.

This chain uses TRBV7-2 with TRBJ2-5; 8 nucleotides match TRBD1. CDR1 SGHTA and CDR2 FQGNSA come from the germline V gene. J gave up 4 bases and V 5 bases, and 9 bases lay outside the gene matches. The CDR3 length is 15 residues. The CDR3 spells CASSLTGGGGETQYF. CDR3 bases: TGTGCCAGCAGCCTTACAGGGGGAGGTGGAGAGACCCAGTACTTC.